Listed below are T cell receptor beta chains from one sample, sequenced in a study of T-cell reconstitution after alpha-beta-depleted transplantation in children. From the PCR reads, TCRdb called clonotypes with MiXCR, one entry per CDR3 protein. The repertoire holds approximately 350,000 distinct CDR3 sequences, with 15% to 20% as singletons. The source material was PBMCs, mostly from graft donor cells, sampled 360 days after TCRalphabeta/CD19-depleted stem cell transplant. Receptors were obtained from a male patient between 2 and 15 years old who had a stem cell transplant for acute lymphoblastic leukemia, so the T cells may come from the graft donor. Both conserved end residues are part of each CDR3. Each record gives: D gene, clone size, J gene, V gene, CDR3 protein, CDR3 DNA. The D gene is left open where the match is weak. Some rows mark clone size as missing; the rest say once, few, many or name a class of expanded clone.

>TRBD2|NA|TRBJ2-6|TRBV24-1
CATLRGLAALCGANVLTF
TGTGCCACCCTCAGGGGACTAGCGGCTCTCTGTGGGGCCAACGTCCTGACTTTC
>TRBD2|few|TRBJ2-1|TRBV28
CASTDHSGAYNEQFF
TGTGCCAGCACGGACCATAGCGGGGCCTACAATGAGCAGTTCTTC
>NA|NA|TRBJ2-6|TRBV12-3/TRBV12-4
CASSYRVGANVLTF
TGTGCCAGCAGTTACAGGGTCGGGGCCAACGTCCTGACTTTC
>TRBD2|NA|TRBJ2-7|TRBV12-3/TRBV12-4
CASSSGLAGGLYEQYF
TGTGCCAGCAGTTCGGGCCTAGCGGGAGGGCTCTACGAGCAGTACTTC
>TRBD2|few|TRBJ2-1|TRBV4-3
CASSQERGLAGVSYNEQFF
TGCGCCAGCAGCCAAGAAAGGGGTCTAGCGGGAGTTTCATACAATGAGCAGTTCTTC
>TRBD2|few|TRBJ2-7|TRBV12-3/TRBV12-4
CASSQGLASEQYF
TGTGCCAGCTCTCAGGGACTAGCATCCGAGCAGTACTTC
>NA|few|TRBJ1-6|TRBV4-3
CASSQSGGPNSPLHF
TGCGCCAGCAGCCAAAGCGGGGGGCCCAATTCACCCCTCCACTTT
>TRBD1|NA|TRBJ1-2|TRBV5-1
CASSLPRQGAVSDGYTF
TGCGCCAGCAGCTTGCCTAGGCAGGGGGCGGTTTCGGATGGCTACACCTTC
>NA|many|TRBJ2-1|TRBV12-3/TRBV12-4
CASTQRISYNEQFF
TGTGCCAGCACCCAGCGTATCTCCTACAATGAGCAGTTCTTC
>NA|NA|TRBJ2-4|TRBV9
CASSPRAGAKTAIQYF
TGTGCCAGCAGCCCCCGAGCTGGGGCGAAAACAGCCATTCAGTACTTC
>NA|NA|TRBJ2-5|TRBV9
CASSVDPKGWETQYF
TGTGCCAGCAGCGTAGATCCAAAGGGATGGGAGACCCAGTACTTC
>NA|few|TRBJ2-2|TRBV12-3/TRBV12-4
CASSPTLRGELFF
TGTGCCAGCAGTCCAACCCTTCGGGGGGAGCTGTTTTTT
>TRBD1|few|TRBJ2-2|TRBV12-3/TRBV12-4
CASSFWTGGSGELFF
TGTGCCAGCAGTTTTTGGACAGGGGGATCCGGGGAGCTGTTTTTT
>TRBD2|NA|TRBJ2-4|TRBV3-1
CASSQVGRGWSNIQYF
TGTGCCAGCAGCCAAGTGGGGAGGGGTTGGTCAAACATTCAGTACTTC
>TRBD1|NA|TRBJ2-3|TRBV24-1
CATSDRGQGGADTQYF
TGTGCCACCAGTGATCGGGGACAGGGAGGCGCAGATACGCAGTATTTT
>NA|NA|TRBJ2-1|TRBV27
CASSWGGHNEQFF
TGTGCCAGCAGTTGGGGGGGCCACAATGAGCAGTTCTTC
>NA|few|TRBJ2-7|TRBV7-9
CASSLGGESYEQYF
TGTGCCAGCAGCCTAGGGGGGGAGTCCTACGAGCAGTACTTC
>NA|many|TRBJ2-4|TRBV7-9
CASSWALSENIQYF
TGTGCCAGCAGCTGGGCCCTTTCTGAAAACATTCAGTACTTC
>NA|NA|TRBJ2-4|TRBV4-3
CASSRRFRGNIQYF
TGCGCCAGCAGCCGCAGGTTCAGAGGAAACATTCAGTACTTC
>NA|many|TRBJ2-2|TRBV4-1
CASREGENTGELFF
TGCGCCAGCAGGGAGGGTGAGAACACCGGGGAGCTGTTTTTT
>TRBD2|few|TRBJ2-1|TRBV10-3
CAISDSGIGNEQFF
TGTGCCATCAGTGATAGCGGGATCGGAAATGAGCAGTTCTTC
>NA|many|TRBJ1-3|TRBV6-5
CASSYWDGFFSGNTIYF
TGTGCCAGCAGTTACTGGGATGGTTTTTTCTCTGGAAACACCATATATTTT
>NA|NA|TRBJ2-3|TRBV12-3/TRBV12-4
CASGNLHEDTQYF
TGTGCCAGCGGGAACCTGCATGAGGATACGCAGTATTTT
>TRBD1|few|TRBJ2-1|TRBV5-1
CASRGSGGHNEQFF
TGCGCCAGCAGGGGGTCAGGGGGCCACAATGAGCAGTTCTTC
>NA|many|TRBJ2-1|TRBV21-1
CASSTPPGQWNEQFF
TGTGCCAGCAGCACCCCCCCGGGACAGTGGAATGAGCAGTTCTTC
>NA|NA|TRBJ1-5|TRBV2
CASSDSQVTNQPQHF
TGTGCCAGCAGTGACTCCCAGGTAACAAATCAGCCCCAGCATTTT
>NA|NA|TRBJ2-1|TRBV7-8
CASSRSPYNEQFF
TGTGCCAGCAGCCGCTCTCCCTACAATGAGCAGTTCTTC
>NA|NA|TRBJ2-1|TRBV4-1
CASSQGSGNYNEQFF
TGCGCCAGCAGCCAGGGTAGCGGAAACTACAATGAGCAGTTCTTC
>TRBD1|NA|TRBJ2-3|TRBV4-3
CASSLDRPPDTQYF
TGCGCCAGCAGCCTGGACAGGCCGCCAGATACGCAGTATTTT
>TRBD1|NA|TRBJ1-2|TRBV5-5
CASSSSPGQGALGYTF
TGTGCCAGCAGCTCCTCACCGGGACAGGGGGCTTTGGGCTACACCTTC
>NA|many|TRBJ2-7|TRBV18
CASSPPQGTPTYEQYF
TGTGCCAGCTCACCACCTCAGGGGACACCCACCTACGAGCAGTACTTC
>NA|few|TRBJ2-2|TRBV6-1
CASSPPGPGELFF
TGTGCCAGCAGTCCCCCAGGTCCCGGGGAGCTGTTTTTT
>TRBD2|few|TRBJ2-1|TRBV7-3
CASSRSGRVSNEQFF
TGTGCCAGCAGCCGGAGCGGGAGGGTTTCCAATGAGCAGTTCTTC